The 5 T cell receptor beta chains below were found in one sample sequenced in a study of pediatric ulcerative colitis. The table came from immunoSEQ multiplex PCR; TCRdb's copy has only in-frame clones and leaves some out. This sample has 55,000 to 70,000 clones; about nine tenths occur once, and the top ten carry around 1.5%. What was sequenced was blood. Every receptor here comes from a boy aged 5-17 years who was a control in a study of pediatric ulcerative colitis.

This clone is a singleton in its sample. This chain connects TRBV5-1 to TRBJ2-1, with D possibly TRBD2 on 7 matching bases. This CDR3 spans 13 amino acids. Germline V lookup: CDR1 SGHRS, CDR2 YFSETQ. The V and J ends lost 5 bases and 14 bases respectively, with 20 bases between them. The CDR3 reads CASSLSAGGGKFF. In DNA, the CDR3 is TGCGCCAGCAGTTTGTCGGCTGGGGGGGGCAAGTTCTTC.

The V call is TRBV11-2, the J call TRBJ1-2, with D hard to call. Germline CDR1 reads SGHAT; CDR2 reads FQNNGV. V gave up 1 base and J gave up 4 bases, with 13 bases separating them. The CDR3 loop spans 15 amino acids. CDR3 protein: CASSLGKQTSYGYTF. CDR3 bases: TGTGCCAGCAGCTTAGGGAAGCAGACCTCCTATGGCTACACCTTC.

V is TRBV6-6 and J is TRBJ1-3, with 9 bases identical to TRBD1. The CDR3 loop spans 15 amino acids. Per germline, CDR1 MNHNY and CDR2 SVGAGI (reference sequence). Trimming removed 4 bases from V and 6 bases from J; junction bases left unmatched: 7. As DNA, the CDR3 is TGTGCCAGCAGTTCGCAAACAGGGGGCGCAAACACCATATATTTT. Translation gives CASSSQTGGANTIYF.

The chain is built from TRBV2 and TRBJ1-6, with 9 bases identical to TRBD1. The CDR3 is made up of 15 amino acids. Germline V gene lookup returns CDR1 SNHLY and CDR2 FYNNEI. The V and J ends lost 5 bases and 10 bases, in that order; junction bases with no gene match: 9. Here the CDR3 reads CASSSPGQGASPLHF. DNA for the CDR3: TGTGCCAGCAGTTCACCGGGACAGGGCGCCTCACCCCTCCACTTT.

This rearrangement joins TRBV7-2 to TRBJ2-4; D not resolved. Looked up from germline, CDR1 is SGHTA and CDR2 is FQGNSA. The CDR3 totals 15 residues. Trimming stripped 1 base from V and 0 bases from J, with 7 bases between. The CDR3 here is CASSLDSVAKNIQYF. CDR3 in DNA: TGTGCCAGCAGCTTAGACTCTGTAGCCAAAAACATTCAGTACTTC.